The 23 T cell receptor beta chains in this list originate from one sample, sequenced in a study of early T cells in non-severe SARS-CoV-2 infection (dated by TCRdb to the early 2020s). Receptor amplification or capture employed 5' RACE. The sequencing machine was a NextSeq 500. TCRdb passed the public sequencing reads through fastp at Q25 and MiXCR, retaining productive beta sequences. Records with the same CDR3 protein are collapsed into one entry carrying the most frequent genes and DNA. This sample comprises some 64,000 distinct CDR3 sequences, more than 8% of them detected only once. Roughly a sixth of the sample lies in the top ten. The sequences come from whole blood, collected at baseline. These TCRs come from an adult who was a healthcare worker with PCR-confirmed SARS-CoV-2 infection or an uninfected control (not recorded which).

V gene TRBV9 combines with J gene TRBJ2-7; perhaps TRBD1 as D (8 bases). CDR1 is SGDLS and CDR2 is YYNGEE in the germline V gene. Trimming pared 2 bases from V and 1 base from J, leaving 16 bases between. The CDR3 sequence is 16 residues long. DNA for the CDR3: TGTGCCAGCAGCGTGGGGGGGACAGGACTATCCTACGAGCAGTACTTC. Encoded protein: CASSVGGTGLSYEQYF.

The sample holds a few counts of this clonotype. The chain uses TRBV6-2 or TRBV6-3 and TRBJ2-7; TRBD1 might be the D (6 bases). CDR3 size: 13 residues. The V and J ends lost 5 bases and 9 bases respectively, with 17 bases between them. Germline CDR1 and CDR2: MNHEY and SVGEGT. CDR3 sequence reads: CASSQGHPKAQYF. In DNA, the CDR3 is TGTGCCAGCAGTCAGGGACACCCGAAGGCGCAGTACTTC.

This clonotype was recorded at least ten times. The CDR3 region has the DNA TGTGCCACCCGGGAGCGGTACGAGCAGTACTTC. Translated, it gives CATRERYEQYF. The rearrangement uses TRBV28 and TRBJ2-7, with D possibly being TRBD2 (6 bases). V was shortened by 10 bases and J by 4 bases, with 11 bases between the two germline ends. The CDR3 consists of 11 residues. CDR1 MDHEN and CDR2 SYDVKM come from the germline V gene.

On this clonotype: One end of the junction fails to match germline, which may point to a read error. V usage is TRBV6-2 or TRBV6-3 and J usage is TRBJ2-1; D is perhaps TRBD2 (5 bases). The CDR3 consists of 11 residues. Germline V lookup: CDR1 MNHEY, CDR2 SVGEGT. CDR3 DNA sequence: TGTGCCACACGATGGGAGCTTGAGGAGTTCTTC. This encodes CATRWELEEFF.

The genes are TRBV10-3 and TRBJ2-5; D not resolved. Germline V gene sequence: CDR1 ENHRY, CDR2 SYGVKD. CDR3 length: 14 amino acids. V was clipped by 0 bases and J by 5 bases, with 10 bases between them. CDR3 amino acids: CAISESTAAETQYF. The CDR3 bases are TGTGCCATCAGTGAGTCGACTGCAGCGGAGACCCAGTACTTC.

In DNA form, the CDR3 reads TGTGCCACCCAGAGGGACGTATCCCCAGATACGCAGTATTTT. It is translated as CATQRDVSPDTQYF. The chain recombines TRBV2 with TRBJ2-3; tentatively, D is TRBD1 or TRBD2 (5 bases each). Trimming shortened V by 10 bases and J by 4 bases, and 18 bases separated the two germline ends. This CDR3 has 14 residues. CDR1 and CDR2 (germline): SNHLY, FYNNEI.

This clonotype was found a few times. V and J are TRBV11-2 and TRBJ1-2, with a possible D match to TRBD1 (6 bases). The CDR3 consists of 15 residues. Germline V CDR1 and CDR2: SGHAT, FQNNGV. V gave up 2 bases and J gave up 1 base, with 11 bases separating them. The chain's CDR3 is CASSLTGTSNYGYTF. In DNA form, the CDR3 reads TGTGCCAGCAGCTTAACCGGGACAAGTAACTATGGCTACACCTTC.

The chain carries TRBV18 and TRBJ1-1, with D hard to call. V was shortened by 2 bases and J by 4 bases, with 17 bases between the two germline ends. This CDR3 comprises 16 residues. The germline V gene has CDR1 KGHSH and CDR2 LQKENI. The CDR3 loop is CASSPIIARARTEAFF. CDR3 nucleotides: TGTGCCAGCTCACCAATCATCGCCAGAGCGCGCACTGAAGCTTTCTTT.

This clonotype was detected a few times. The CDR3 is CASTHVPNNEQFF. The CDR3 nucleotides read TGTGCCAGCACCCATGTTCCGAACAATGAGCAGTTCTTC. This sequence joins TRBV28 and TRBJ2-1; D is ambiguous. The CDR3 length is 13 residues. The germline V and J ends were trimmed by 7 bases and 5 bases, with 12 bases remaining between them. The germline V gene encodes CDR1 MDHEN and CDR2 SYDVKM.

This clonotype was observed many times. The CDR3 loop is CASSALGYSNQPQHF. The CDR3 nucleotides are TGTGCCAGCAGCGCCTTGGGGTATAGCAATCAGCCCCAGCATTTT. This chain connects TRBV9 to TRBJ1-5; D ambiguous. Looked up from germline, CDR1 is SGDLS and CDR2 is YYNGEE. The CDR3 sequence is 15 residues long. Trimming cost V 3 bases and J 0 bases, with 10 bases left between them.

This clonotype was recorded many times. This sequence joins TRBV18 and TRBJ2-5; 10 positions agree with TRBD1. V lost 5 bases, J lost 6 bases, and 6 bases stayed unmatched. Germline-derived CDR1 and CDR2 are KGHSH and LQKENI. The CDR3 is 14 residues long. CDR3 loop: CASSGPGQGKTQYF. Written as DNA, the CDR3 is TGTGCCAGCTCAGGACCGGGACAGGGGAAGACCCAGTACTTC.

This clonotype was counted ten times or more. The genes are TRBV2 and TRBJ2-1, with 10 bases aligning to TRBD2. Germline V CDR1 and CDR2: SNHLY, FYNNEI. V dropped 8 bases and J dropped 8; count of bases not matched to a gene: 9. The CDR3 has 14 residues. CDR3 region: CASPSGTSVDEQFF. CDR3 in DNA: TGTGCCAGCCCTTCTGGGACTAGCGTAGATGAGCAGTTCTTC.

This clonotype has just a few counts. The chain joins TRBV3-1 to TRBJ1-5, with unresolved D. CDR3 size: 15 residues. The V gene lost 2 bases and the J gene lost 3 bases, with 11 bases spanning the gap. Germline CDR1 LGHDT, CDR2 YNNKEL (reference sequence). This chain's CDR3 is CASSQMYQVNQPQHF. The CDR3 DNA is TGTGCCAGCAGCCAAATGTACCAGGTCAATCAGCCCCAGCATTTT. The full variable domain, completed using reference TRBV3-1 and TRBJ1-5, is DTAVSQTPKYLVTQMGNDKSIKCEQNLGHDTMYWYKQDSKKFLKIMFSYNNKELIINETVPNRFSPKSPDKAHLNLHINSLELGDSAVYFCASSQMYQVNQPQHFGDGTRLSIL.

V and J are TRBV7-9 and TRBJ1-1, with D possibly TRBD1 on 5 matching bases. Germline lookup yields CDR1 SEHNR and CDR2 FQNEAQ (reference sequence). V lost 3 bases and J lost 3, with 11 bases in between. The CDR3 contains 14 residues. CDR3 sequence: CASSFGGWDTEAFF. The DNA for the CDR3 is TGTGCCAGCAGCTTTGGGGGTTGGGACACTGAAGCTTTCTTT. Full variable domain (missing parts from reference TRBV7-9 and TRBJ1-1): DTGVSQNPRHKITKRGQNVTFRCDPISEHNRLYWYRQTLGQGPEFLTYFQNEAQLEKSRLLSDRFSAERPKGSFSTLEIQRTEQGDSAMYLCASSFGGWDTEAFFGQGTRLTVV.

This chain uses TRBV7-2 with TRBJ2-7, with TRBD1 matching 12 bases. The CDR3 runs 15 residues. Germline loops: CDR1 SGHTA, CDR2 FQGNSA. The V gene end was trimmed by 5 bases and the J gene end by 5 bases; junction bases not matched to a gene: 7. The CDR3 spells CASSILGTGGHEQYF. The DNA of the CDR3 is TGTGCCAGCAGCATCCTCGGGACAGGGGGCCACGAGCAGTACTTC.

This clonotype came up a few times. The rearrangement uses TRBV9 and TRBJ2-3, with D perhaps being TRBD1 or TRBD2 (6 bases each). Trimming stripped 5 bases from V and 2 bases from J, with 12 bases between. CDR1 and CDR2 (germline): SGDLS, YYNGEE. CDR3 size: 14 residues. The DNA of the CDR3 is TGTGCCAGCAGTGGGGGGCAGTTCACAGATACGCAGTATTTT. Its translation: CASSGGQFTDTQYF.

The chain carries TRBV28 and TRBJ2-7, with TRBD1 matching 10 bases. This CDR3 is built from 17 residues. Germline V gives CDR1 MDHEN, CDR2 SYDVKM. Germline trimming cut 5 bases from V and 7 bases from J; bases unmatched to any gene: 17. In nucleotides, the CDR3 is TGTGCCAGCAGTCCGGGACAGGGGATCTCGGTGTCGCGGGAGCAGTACTTC. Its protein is CASSPGQGISVSREQYF.

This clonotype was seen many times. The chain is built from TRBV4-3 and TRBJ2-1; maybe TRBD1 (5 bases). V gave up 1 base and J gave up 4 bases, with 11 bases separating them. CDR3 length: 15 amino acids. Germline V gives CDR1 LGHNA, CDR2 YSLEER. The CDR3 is CASSQGRDRYNEQFF. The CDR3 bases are TGCGCCAGCAGCCAAGGTCGCGACAGATACAATGAGCAGTTCTTC.

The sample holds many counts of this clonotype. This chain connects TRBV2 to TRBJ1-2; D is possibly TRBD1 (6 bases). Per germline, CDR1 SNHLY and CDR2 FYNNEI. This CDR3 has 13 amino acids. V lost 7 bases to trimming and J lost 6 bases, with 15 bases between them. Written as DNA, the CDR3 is TGTGCCAGCACCCATGGGAAGGGGGATGGCTACACCTTC. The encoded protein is CASTHGKGDGYTF.

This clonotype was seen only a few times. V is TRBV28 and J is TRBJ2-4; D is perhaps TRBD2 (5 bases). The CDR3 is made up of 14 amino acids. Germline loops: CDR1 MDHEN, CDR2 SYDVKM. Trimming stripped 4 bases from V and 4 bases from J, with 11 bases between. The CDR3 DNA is TGTGCCAGCAGTTCACCGACTAAGAAAAACATTCAGTACTTC. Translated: CASSSPTKKNIQYF. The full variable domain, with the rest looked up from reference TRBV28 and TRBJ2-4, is DVKVTQSSRYLVKRTGEKVFLECVQDMDHENMFWYRQDPGLGLRLIYFSYDVKMKEKGDIPEGYSVSREKKERFSLILESASTNQTSMYLCASSSPTKKNIQYFGAGTRLSVL.

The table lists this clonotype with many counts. In DNA form, the CDR3 reads TGTGCCAGCAGCCAAGTATTGATCCCCCAGGGTTACGTCGGGACCCCAGATACGCAGTATTTT. It encodes CASSQVLIPQGYVGTPDTQYF. This sequence joins TRBV14 and TRBJ2-3; the D gene could be TRBD1 or TRBD2 (5 bases each). Trimming shortened V by 1 base and J by 4 bases, and 30 bases separated the two germline ends. The length of the CDR3 is 21 residues. Germline CDR1 SGHDN, CDR2 FVKESK. The full variable domain, with the rest looked up from reference TRBV14 and TRBJ2-3, is EAGVTQFPSHSVIEKGQTVTLRCDPISGHDNLYWYRRVMGKEIKFLLHFVKESKQDESGMPNNRFLAERTGGTYSTLKVQPAELEDSGVYFCASSQVLIPQGYVGTPDTQYFGPGTRLTVL.

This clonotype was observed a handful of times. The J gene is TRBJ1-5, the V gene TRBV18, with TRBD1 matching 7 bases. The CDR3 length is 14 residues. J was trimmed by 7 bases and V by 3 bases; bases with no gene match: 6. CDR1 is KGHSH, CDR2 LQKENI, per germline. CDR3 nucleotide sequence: TGTGCCAGCTCACCTGGGCAGGGGGAACAGCCCCAGCATTTT. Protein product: CASSPGQGEQPQHF.

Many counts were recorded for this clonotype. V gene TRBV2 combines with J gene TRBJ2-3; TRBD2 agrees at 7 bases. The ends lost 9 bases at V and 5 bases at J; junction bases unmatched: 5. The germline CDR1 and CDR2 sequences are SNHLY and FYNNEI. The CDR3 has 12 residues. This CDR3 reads CARTGGGDTQYF. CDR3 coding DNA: TGTGCCAGGACGGGGGGTGGAGATACGCAGTATTTT. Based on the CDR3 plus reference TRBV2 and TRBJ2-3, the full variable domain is EPEVTQTPSHQVTQMGQEVILRCVPISNHLYFYWYRQILGQKVEFLVSFYNNEISEKSEIFDDQFSVERPDGSNFTLKIRSTKLEDSAMYFCARTGGGDTQYFGPGTRLTVL.